The next 23 T cell receptor beta chains were all read from a single sample in a study of blood T cell repertoires in COVID-19. The method was immunoSEQ multiplex PCR; TCRdb's version includes in-frame clones alone and lacks a portion of them. The sample lists approximately 240,000 clones, roughly 87% occurring once. Sequenced: PBMCs or T cells enriched from blood (not recorded which). The source of these receptors is a woman aged 30 to 39 with acute COVID-19.

This clone was seen just once. The chain carries TRBV7-9 and TRBJ2-2; 15 bases line up with TRBD2. The CDR3 is 18 amino acids. Trimming at V came to 5 bases and at J to 7 bases, leaving 11 bases not matched to a gene. Germline values: CDR1 SEHNR, CDR2 FQNEAQ (reference sequence). CDR3 in DNA: TGTGCCAGCAGCCACAATACCGGGACTAGCGGGAGGATCGGGGAGCTGTTTTTT. This codes for CASSHNTGTSGRIGELFF.

This clone was recorded only once. V is TRBV11-2 and J is TRBJ2-7; tentatively, D is TRBD1 or TRBD2 (5 bases each). Germline CDR1 SGHAT, CDR2 FQNNGV. CDR3 length: 16 amino acids. The V end was cut by 9 bases, the J end by 6 bases, with 27 bases between. The CDR3 loop is CASSAHLDRRSSEQYF. The CDR3 DNA sequence: TGTGCCAGTAGCGCGCACCTAGACAGACGGTCCAGCGAGCAGTACTTC.

This clone showed up just a few times. V usage is TRBV11-2 and J usage is TRBJ2-3, with D tentatively TRBD2 (6 bases). This CDR3 comprises 15 residues. Per the germline V gene, CDR1 is SGHAT and CDR2 is FQNNGV. The V and J ends lost 4 bases and 4 bases respectively, with 15 bases between them. CDR3 nucleotides: TGTGCCAGCAGCTCCACCGGGAGTGGGGCAGATACGCAGTATTTT. This encodes CASSSTGSGADTQYF. Full variable domain (remainder filled in from reference TRBV11-2 and TRBJ2-3): EAGVAQSPRYKIIEKRQSVAFWCNPISGHATLYWYQQILGQGPKLLIQFQNNGVVDDSQLPKDRFSAERLKGVDSTLKIQPAKLEDSAVYLCASSSTGSGADTQYFGPGTRLTVL.

The rearrangement links TRBV28 to TRBJ2-3; 10 bases align to TRBD2. Germline V gene lookup returns CDR1 MDHEN and CDR2 SYDVKM. The junction had 5 bases not matched to a gene; V was cut back by 4 bases and J by 4 bases. This CDR3 comprises 15 residues. As DNA, the CDR3 is TGTGCCAGCAGTTACAGCGGGAGGGCCGCAGATACGCAGTATTTT. Translation: CASSYSGRAADTQYF.

This clone was observed a single time. V gene TRBV9 combines with J gene TRBJ2-1; 8 bases are shared with TRBD2. Germline V lookup: CDR1 SGDLS, CDR2 YYNGEE. After removal of 2 bases from V and 2 bases from J, the junction contained 6 bases not matched to a gene. The CDR3 consists of 16 residues. The CDR3 DNA sequence: TGTGCCAGCAGCGTTTCGGGACTAGGGACCTACAATGAGCAGTTCTTC. This codes for CASSVSGLGTYNEQFF. Using reference TRBV9 and TRBJ2-1 for the parts outside the CDR3, the full variable domain is DSGVTQTPKHLITATGQRVTLRCSPRSGDLSVYWYQQSLDQGLQFLIQYYNGEERAKGNILERFSAQQFPDLHSELNLSSLELGDSALYFCASSVSGLGTYNEQFFGPGTRLTVL.

The chain carries TRBV11-2 and TRBJ2-7, with 8 bases matching TRBD2. The CDR3 spans 16 residues. CDR1 and CDR2 (germline): SGHAT, FQNNGV. V dropped 3 bases and J dropped 1; count of bases not matched to a gene: 8. CDR3 amino acids: CASSLDSGSRSYEQYF. In nucleotides, the CDR3 is TGTGCCAGCAGCTTGGACAGCGGGAGCCGTTCCTACGAGCAGTACTTC.

The chain carries TRBV3-1 (or the pseudogene TRBV3-2) and TRBJ2-2, with D possibly TRBD1 on 6 matching bases. This CDR3 contains 16 residues. V lost 4 bases and J lost 1, with 13 bases in between. The germline CDR1 and CDR2 sequences are LGHDT and YNNKEL (reference sequence). The CDR3 here is CASSPTLDRNTGELFF. The CDR3 nucleotides read TGTGCCAGCAGCCCAACCCTGGACAGGAACACCGGGGAGCTGTTTTTT.

This clone was found once. The J gene is TRBJ1-5, the V gene TRBV28; D remains ambiguous. In germline, CDR1 is MDHEN, CDR2 SYDVKM. The CDR3 spans 12 residues. The V gene lost 3 bases and the J gene lost 7 bases, with 7 bases spanning the gap. As DNA, the CDR3 is TGTGCCAGCAGTTTGATTGAGCAGCCCCAGCATTTT. Protein product: CASSLIEQPQHF.

The chain uses TRBV2 and TRBJ1-6, with D unresolved. Germline lookup yields CDR1 SNHLY and CDR2 FYNNEI. The CDR3 consists of 12 residues. The V gene lost 6 bases and the J gene lost 8 bases, with 8 bases spanning the gap. CDR3 protein: CASRVRDSPLHF. The DNA for the CDR3 is TGTGCCAGCAGGGTGCGAGATTCACCCCTCCACTTT. The full variable domain, completed using reference TRBV2 and TRBJ1-6, is EPEVTQTPSHQVTQMGQEVILRCVPISNHLYFYWYRQILGQKVEFLVSFYNNEISEKSEIFDDQFSVERPDGSNFTLKIRSTKLEDSAMYFCASRVRDSPLHFGNGTRLTVT.

The V call is TRBV28, the J call TRBJ1-1; a weak D match, TRBD1 (5 bases). The CDR3 has 16 residues. Trimming removed 6 bases at V and 1 base at J, with 18 bases between. Germline assignment: CDR1 MDHEN and CDR2 SYDVKM. CDR3: CASSLSPRQPNTEAFF. The CDR3 bases are TGTGCCAGCAGCCTCTCCCCCCGACAGCCGAACACTGAAGCTTTCTTT.

The chain uses TRBV27 and TRBJ1-4; 7 bases match TRBD1. Trimming removed 0 bases from V and 7 bases from J; junction bases left unmatched: 17. This CDR3 has 19 amino acids. Germline lookup yields CDR1 MNHEY and CDR2 SMNVEV (reference sequence). CDR3 coding DNA: TGTGCCAGCAGTTTATCGAATCCGCCAGGGGGTTGGCTCGGTGAAAAACTGTTTTTT. Encoded protein: CASSLSNPPGGWLGEKLFF.

V gene TRBV6-1 combines with J gene TRBJ1-6, with D uncertain. The CDR3 runs to 14 residues. The germline V gene has CDR1 MNHNS and CDR2 SASEGT. The V and J ends lost 1 base and 3 bases respectively, with 4 bases between them. The DNA for the CDR3 is TGTGCCAGCAGTGAAGACTACTATAATTCACCCCTCCACTTT. Its translation is CASSEDYYNSPLHF.

The table lists this clone with a count of one. The chain uses TRBV19 and TRBJ1-2, with 8 bases that match TRBD1. V trimming: 10 bases; J trimming: 8 bases; junction bases outside the gene matches: 21. Per the germline V gene, CDR1 is LNHDA and CDR2 is SQIVND (reference sequence). CDR3 length: 16 amino acids. CDR3 region: CATRAPPTGEEVGYTF. CDR3 DNA sequence: TGTGCCACCCGCGCACCACCGACAGGGGAAGAGGTAGGCTACACCTTC.

Comments on this clone: One end of the junction varies from germline; a read error may be responsible. This chain links TRBV7-7 with TRBJ2-5; 12 positions match TRBD2. CDR3 length equals 16 residues. CDR1 and CDR2 from the germline V gene are SSHAT and FNYEAQ (reference sequence). Here the CDR3 reads CASSSGLAGREETQYF. The DNA for the CDR3 is TGTGCTAGCAGCTCCGGACTAGCGGGAAGAGAAGAGACCCAGTACTTC.

This clone was seen just once. The chain couples TRBV4-1 to TRBJ2-7; 9 bases match TRBD1. The V gene's germline CDR1 is MGHRA and CDR2 YSYEKL. V trimming: 3 bases; J trimming: 4 bases; junction bases outside the gene matches: 13. This CDR3 region has 17 residues. The CDR3: CASSQERSGTGRYEQYF. The CDR3 DNA sequence: TGCGCCAGCAGCCAGGAACGGTCCGGGACAGGGCGTTACGAGCAGTACTTC.

The rearrangement joins TRBV6-1 to TRBJ1-2; TRBD1 might be the D (6 bases). The CDR3 is 16 residues long. V was clipped by 0 bases and J by 6 bases, with 17 bases between them. Germline-derived CDR1 and CDR2 are MNHNS and SASEGT. CDR3 sequence reads: CASSEAGPRGVHGYTF. The CDR3 DNA sequence: TGTGCCAGCAGTGAAGCCGGCCCCAGGGGCGTCCATGGCTACACCTTC.

The chain has TRBV21-1 and TRBJ2-5; the D call TRBD2 from the table was never checked on the DNA. TRBV21-1 is assigned pseudogene status. The CDR3 has 12 residues. CDR3 in amino acids: CASKVKRETQYF. CDR3 coding DNA: TGTGCCAGCAAAGTCAAGAGAGAGACCCAGTACTTC.

The chain carries TRBV11-2 and TRBJ1-2; 11 nucleotides line up with TRBD1. Germline CDR1 is SGHAT and CDR2 is FQNNGV. V was pared by 5 bases and J by 8 bases, with 10 bases of the junction left unmatched. The CDR3 runs 15 residues. The CDR3 is CASSLRTGGTGGYTF. The CDR3 DNA follows: TGTGCCAGCAGCCTCAGGACAGGGGGCACGGGAGGCTACACCTTC.

This clone was picked up one time. The rearrangement links TRBV5-5 to TRBJ1-3; unclear D gene. The CDR3 is made up of 16 amino acids. V was clipped by 6 bases and J by 3 bases, with 19 bases between them. Germline-derived CDR1 and CDR2 are SGHKS and YYEKEE (reference sequence). CDR3 coding DNA: TGTGCCAGCAACGATACCCCCCTGTTCAGTGGAAACACCATATATTTT. Translated, it gives CASNDTPLFSGNTIYF.

V and J are TRBV5-1 and TRBJ1-3, with D perhaps matching TRBD1 (6 bases). This CDR3 comprises 15 residues. Germline V gene data show CDR1 as SGHRS and CDR2 as YFSETQ. Trimming removed 2 bases at V and 2 bases at J, with 11 bases between. As DNA, the CDR3 is TGCGCCAGCAGCTTCGGGGGGCAAGCTGGAAACACCATATATTTT. Its translation is CASSFGGQAGNTIYF.

The chain combines TRBV7-2 with TRBJ2-7; 9 bases agree with TRBD1. V shed 4 bases, J shed 3 bases, and the junction held 7 bases outside the gene matches. The CDR3 extends over 15 amino acids. The germline CDR1 and CDR2 sequences are SGHTA and FQGNSA. CDR3 in amino acids: CASSSRDRVDYEQYF. CDR3 in DNA: TGTGCCAGCAGCTCCCGGGACAGGGTAGACTACGAGCAGTACTTC. The full variable domain, completed using reference TRBV7-2 and TRBJ2-7, is GAGVSQSPSNKVTEKGKDVELRCDPISGHTALYWYRQSLGQGLEFLIYFQGNSAPDKSGLPSDRFSAERTGGSVSTLTIQRTQQEDSAVYLCASSSRDRVDYEQYFGPGTRLTVT.

V usage is TRBV2 and J usage is TRBJ2-1; 13 bases are shared with TRBD2. Germline V gives CDR1 SNHLY, CDR2 FYNNEI. This CDR3 has 14 residues. V dropped 6 bases and J dropped 7; count of bases not matched to a gene: 3. This CDR3 reads CASRLAGGSNEQFF. CDR3 sequence (DNA): TGTGCCAGCAGACTAGCGGGAGGGTCGAATGAGCAGTTCTTC.

This clone was seen once. This rearrangement joins TRBV30 to TRBJ1-4, with TRBD1 as a possible D gene (6 bases). Germline V CDR1 and CDR2: GTSNPN, SVGIG (reference sequence). The CDR3 consists of 15 residues. Trimming took 0 bases from V and 10 from J, leaving 18 bases between them. The chain's CDR3 is CAWSVATGSQGKLFF. In DNA, the CDR3 is TGTGCCTGGAGTGTGGCTACAGGGAGTCAGGGAAAACTGTTTTTT. Using reference TRBV30 and TRBJ1-4 for the parts outside the CDR3, the full variable domain is SQTIHQWPATLVQPVGSPLSLECTVEGTSNPNLYWYRQAAGRGLQLLFYSVGIGQISSEVPQNLSASRPQDRQFILSSKKLLLSDSGFYLCAWSVATGSQGKLFFGSGTQLSVL.